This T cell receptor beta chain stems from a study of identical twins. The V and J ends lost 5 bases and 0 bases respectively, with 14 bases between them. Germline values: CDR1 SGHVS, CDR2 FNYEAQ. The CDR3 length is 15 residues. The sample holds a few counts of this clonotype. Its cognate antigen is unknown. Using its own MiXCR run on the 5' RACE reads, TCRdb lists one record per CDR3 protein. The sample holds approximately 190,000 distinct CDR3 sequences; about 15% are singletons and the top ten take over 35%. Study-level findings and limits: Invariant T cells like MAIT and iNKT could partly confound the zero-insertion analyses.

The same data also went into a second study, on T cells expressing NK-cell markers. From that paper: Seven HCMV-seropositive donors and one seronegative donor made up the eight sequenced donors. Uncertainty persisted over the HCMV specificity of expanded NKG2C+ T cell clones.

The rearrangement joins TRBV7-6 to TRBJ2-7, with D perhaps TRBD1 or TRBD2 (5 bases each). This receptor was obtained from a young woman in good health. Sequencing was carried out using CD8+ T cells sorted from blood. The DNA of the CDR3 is TGTGCCAGCAGCACGGGGCCTTCTAGCTCCTACGAGCAGTACTTC. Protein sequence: CASSTGPSSSYEQYF. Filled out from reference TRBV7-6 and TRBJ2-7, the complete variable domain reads GAGVSQSPRYKVTKRGQDVALRCDPISGHVSLYWYRQALGQGPEFLTYFNYEAQQDKSGLPNDRFSAERPEGSISTLTIQRTEQRDSAMYRCASSTGPSSSYEQYFGPGTRLTVT.